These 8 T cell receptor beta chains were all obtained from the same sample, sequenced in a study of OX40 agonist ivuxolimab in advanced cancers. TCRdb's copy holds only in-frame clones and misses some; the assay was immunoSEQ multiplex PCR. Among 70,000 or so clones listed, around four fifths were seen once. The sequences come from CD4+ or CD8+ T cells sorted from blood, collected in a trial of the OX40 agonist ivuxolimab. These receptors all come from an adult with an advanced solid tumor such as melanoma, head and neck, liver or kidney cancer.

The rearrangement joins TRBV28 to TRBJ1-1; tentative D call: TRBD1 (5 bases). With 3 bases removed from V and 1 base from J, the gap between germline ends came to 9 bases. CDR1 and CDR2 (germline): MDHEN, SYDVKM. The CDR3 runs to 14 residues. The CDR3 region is CASSFFQGNTEAFF. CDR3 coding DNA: TGTGCCAGCAGTTTTTTCCAGGGGAACACTGAAGCTTTCTTT.

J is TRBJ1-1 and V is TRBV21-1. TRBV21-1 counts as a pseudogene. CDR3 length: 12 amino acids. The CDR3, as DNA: TGTGCCTCCCAGGACGGGGGCACTGAAGCTTTCTTT. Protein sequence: CASQDGGTEAFF.

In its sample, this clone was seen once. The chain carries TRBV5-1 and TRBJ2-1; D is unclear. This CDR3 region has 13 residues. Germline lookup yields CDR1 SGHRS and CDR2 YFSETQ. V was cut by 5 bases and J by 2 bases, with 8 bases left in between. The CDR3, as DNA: TGCGCCAGCAGTCGTCCCACCTACAATGAGCAGTTCTTC. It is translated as CASSRPTYNEQFF.

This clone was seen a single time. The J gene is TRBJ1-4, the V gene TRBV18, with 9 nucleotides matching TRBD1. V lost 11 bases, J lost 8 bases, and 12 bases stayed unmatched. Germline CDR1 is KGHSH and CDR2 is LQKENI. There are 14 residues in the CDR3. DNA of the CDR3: TGTGCCTCAAGATCGGGACAGGGTCAGGAAAAACTGTTTTTT. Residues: CASRSGQGQEKLFF.

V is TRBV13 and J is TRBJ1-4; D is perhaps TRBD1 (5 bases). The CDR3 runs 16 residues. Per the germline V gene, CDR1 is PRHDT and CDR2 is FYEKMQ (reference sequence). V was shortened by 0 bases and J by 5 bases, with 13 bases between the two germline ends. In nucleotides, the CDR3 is TGTGCCAGCAGCTTAGGCCGGGGACTTCAAAATGAAAAACTGTTTTTT. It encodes CASSLGRGLQNEKLFF.

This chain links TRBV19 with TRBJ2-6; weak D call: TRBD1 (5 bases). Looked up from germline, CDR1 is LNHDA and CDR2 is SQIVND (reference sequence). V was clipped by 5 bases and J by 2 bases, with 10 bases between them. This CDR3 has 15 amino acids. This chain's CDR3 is CASSPQGTGANVLTF. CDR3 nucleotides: TGTGCCAGTAGTCCTCAGGGAACTGGGGCCAACGTCCTGACTTTC.

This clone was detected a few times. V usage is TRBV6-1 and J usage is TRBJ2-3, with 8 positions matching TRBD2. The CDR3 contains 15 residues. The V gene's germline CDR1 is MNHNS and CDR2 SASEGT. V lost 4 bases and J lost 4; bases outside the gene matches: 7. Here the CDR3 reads CASSAGGASPDTQYF. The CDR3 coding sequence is TGTGCCAGCAGTGCCGGGGGGGCCTCCCCAGATACGCAGTATTTT.

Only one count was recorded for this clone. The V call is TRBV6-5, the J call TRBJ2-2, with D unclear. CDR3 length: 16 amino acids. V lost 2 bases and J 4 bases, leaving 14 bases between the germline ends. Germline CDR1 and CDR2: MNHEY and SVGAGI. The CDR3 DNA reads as TGTGCCAGCAGTTACGCCGGACCCTACGTCACCGGGGAGCTGTTTTTT. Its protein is CASSYAGPYVTGELFF.